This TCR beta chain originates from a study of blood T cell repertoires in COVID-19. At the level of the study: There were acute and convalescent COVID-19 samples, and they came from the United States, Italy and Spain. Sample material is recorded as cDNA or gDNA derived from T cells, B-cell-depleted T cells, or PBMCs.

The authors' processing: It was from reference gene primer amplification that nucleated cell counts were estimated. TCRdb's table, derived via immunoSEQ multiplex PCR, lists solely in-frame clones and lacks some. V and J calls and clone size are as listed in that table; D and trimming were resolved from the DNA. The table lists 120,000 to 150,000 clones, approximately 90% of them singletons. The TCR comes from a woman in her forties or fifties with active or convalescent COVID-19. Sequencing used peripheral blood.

This chain's CDR3 is CASSRDRPNTEAFF. The CDR3 DNA reads TGCGCCAGCAGCCGAGACAGGCCGAACACTGAAGCTTTCTTT. V usage is TRBV5-1 and J usage is TRBJ1-1; D perhaps matches TRBD1 (6 bases). V lost 4 bases and J lost 1, with 11 bases in between. Germline V CDR1 and CDR2: SGHRS, YFSETQ. The CDR3 runs 14 residues.